These T cell receptor beta chains were read from a single sample in a study of vaccination effects on CD4 cells after COVID-19. Repertoires were generated with immunoSEQ multiplex PCR, while TCRdb's copy carries only in-frame clones and drops some. The sample gives just under 75,000 clones, around 67% of which show up once; approximately 2% is in the top ten. Their cognate antigens are unknown. The input for sequencing was CD4+ T cells from PBMCs cultured without peptide, taken after COVID-19 vaccination. The receptors shown here come from a human donor who received a COVID-19 vaccine. Both conserved end residues are part of each CDR3. A D gene is named only where the DNA matches it firmly. The size field is filled for only some rows; it gives once, few, many or a size class.

>NA|TRBD1|TRBJ2-2|TRBV9
CASSVGGTGAIGELFF
TGTGCCAGCAGCGTCGGGGGGACAGGGGCAATCGGGGAGCTGTTTTTT
>once|TRBD2|TRBJ2-2|TRBV7-3
CASSHSGGGAGELFF
TGTGCCAGCAGCCACTCGGGCGGGGGGGCCGGGGAGCTGTTTTTT
>NA|NA|TRBJ1-6|TRBV29-1
CSVQIDRDNSPLHF
TGCAGCGTCCAGATCGACAGAGATAATTCACCCCTCCACTTT
>once|NA|TRBJ1-1|TRBV24-1
CATPQGQTEAFF
TGTGCCACCCCCCAGGGGCAAACTGAAGCTTTCTTT
>NA|NA|TRBJ2-1|TRBV5-1
CASGERASYNEQFF
TGCGCCAGCGGGGAGCGGGCTTCCTACAATGAGCAGTTCTTC
>few|TRBD1|TRBJ1-1|TRBV19
CAGRDRENTEAFF
TGTGCCGGTCGGGACAGGGAGAACACTGAAGCTTTCTTT
>NA|TRBD2|TRBJ2-5|TRBV9
CASTRLAQGETQYF
TGTGCCAGCACCCGACTAGCGCAGGGAGAGACCCAGTACTTC
>NA|TRBD2|TRBJ2-3|TRBV10-3
CAISASGGYSTDTQYF
TGTGCCATCAGTGCTAGCGGGGGGTACAGCACAGATACGCAGTATTTT
>NA|TRBD2|TRBJ2-5|TRBV2
CASRGSSGGRETQYF
TGTGCCAGCAGGGGCTCTAGCGGGGGTCGAGAGACCCAGTACTTC
>NA|NA|TRBJ1-2|TRBV2
CASSEGGGYGYTF
TGTGCCAGCAGTGAAGGGGGGGGCTATGGCTACACCTTC
>few|NA|TRBJ1-1|TRBV6-2/TRBV6-3
CASSYLDTEAFF
TGTGCCAGCAGTTACCTAGACACTGAAGCTTTCTTT
>NA|NA|TRBJ2-5|TRBV18
CASSLQQQETQYF
TGTGCCAGCTCACTTCAACAGCAAGAGACCCAGTACTTC
>once|NA|TRBJ1-5|TRBV2
CASEQNSNQPQHF
TGTGCCAGCGAGCAGAATAGCAATCAGCCCCAGCATTTT
>few|NA|TRBJ1-5|TRBV24-1
CATSDSQGFSNQPQHF
TGTGCCACCAGTGATTCGCAGGGGTTTAGCAATCAGCCCCAGCATTTT
>once|TRBD2|TRBJ2-2|TRBV18
CASSPPTGGAVTGELFF
TGTGCCAGCTCACCACCCACCGGGGGGGCAGTCACCGGGGAGCTGTTTTTT
>few|NA|TRBJ1-1|TRBV6-2/TRBV6-3
CASSYSVWGEAFF
TGTGCCAGCAGTTACTCGGTTTGGGGTGAAGCTTTCTTT